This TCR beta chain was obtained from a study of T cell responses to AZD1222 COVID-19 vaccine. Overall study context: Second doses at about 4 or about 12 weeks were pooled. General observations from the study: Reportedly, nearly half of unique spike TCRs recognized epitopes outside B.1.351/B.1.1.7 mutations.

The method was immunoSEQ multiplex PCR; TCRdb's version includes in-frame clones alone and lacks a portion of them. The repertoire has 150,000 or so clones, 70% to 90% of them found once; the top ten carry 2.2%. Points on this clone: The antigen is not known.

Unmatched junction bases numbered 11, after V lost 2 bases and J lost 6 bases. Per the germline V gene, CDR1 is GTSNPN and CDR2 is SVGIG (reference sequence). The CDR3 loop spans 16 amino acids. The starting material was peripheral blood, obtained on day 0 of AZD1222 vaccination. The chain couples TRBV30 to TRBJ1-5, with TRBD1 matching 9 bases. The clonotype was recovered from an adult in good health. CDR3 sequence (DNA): TGTGCCTGGAGTATTGGTGCGGGACAGGGTGTTCAGCCCCAGCATTTT. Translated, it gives CAWSIGAGQGVQPQHF.